This TCR beta chain was obtained from a study of T cell repertoires in cytomegalovirus infection. Findings and limits, study-wide: Summed public TCR beta family frequency identified CMV carriers bearing the relevant HLA.

The CDR3 has 17 amino acids. V shed 6 bases, J shed 3 bases, and the junction held 13 bases outside the gene matches. TCRdb reprocessed the reads with MiXCR, giving one entry per CDR3 protein. Of some 68,000 distinct CDR3 sequences in the sample, roughly 20% are singletons; the top ten hold 65% to 85%. Worth noting for this clonotype: The antigen remains undetermined.

The source of this sequence is a human donor in good health (CMV status not recorded). Some clones in this sample may be carry-over from other donors' samples. The chain has TRBV12-3 or TRBV12-4 and TRBJ1-5, with 8 bases lining up with TRBD1. Specimen: PBMCs, sequenced either directly or after in vitro stimulation (not recorded which). CDR3 residues: CASSFQMGGQANQPQHF. CDR3 bases: TGTGCCAGCAGCTTCCAAATGGGGGGACAGGCCAATCAGCCCCAGCATTTT.